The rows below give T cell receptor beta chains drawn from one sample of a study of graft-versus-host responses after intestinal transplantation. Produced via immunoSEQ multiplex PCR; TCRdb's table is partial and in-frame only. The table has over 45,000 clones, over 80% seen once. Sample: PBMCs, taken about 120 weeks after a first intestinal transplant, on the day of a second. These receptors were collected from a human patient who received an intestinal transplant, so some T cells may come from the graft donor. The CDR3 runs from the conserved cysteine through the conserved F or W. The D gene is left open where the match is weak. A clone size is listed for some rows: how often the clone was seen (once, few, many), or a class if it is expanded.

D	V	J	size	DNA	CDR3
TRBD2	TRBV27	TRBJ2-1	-	TGTGCCAGCAGTTCTTCCACGGCTAGCGGGATAGATGAGCAGTTCTTC	CASSSSTASGIDEQFF
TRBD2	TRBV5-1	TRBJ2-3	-	TGCGCCAGCAGCCGCGGGACTAGCCGGCTTGGACGCACAGATACGCAGTATTTT	CASSRGTSRLGRTDTQYF
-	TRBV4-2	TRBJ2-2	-	TGTGCCAGCAGCCAAGGAAGGGCTACCGGGATTGCCGGGGAGCTGTTTTTT	CASSQGRATGIAGELFF
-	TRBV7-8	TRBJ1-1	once	TGTGCCAGCAGCTCCAACGGGATGAACACTGAAGCTTTCTTT	CASSSNGMNTEAFF
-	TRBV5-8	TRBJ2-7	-	TGTGCCAGCAGCAACCGGGACGGCCCCTACGAGCAGTACTTC	CASSNRDGPYEQYF
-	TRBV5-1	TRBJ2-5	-	TGCGCCAGCAGCACGGCCGATCTCCAAGAGACCCAGTACTTC	CASSTADLQETQYF
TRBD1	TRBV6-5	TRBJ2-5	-	TGTGCCAGCAGTTACGGACAGGGGGAGACCCAGTACTTC	CASSYGQGETQYF
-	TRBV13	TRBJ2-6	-	TGTGCCAGCAGCTTAGGAGCAGGACTCTCTGGGGCCAACGTCCTGACTTTC	CASSLGAGLSGANVLTF
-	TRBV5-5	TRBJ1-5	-	TGTGCCAGCAGCTTGCTTTCACTCAACAATCAGCCCCAGCATTTT	CASSLLSLNNQPQHF
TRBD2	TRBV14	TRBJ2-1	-	TGTGCCAGCAGCCCTTTCCCGGGACTAGCGGGTTACGACAGCTCCTACAATGAGCAGTTCTTC	CASSPFPGLAGYDSSYNEQFF
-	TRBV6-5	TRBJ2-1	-	TGTGCCAGCAGTATGACAGCAGCCTACAATGAGCAGTTCTTC	CASSMTAAYNEQFF
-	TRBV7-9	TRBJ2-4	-	TGTGCCAGCAGCTTTTTAATAGGAAAGGGCAATGGAAACATTCAGTACTTC	CASSFLIGKGNGNIQYF
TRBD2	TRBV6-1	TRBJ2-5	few	TGTGCCAGCAGTGACGCGGGGGGGCAAGAGACCCAGTACTTC	CASSDAGGQETQYF
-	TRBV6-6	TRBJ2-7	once	TGTGCCAGCAGTTATGGGCGGGCGAGCTCCTACGAGCAGTACTTC	CASSYGRASSYEQYF